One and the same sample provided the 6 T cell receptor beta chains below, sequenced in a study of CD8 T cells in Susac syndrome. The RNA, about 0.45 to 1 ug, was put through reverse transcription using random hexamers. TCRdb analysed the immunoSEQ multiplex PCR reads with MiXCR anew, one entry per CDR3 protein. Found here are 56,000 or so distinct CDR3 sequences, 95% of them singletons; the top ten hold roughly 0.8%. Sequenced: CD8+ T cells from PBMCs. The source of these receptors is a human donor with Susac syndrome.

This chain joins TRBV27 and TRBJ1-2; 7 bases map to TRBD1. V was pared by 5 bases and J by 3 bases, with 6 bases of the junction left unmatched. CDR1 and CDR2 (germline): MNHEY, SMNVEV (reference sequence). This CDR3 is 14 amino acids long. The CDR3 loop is CASSLDREDYGYTF. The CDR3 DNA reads TGTGCCAGCAGTCTCGACAGGGAGGACTATGGCTACACCTTC.

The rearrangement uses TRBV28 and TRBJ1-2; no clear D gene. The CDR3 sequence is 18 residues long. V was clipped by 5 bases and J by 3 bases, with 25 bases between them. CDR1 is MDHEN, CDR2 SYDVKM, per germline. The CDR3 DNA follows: TGTGCCAGCAGTCCCCTACAGATGTCGCGGGTTCAAGACTATGGCTACACCTTC. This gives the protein CASSPLQMSRVQDYGYTF.

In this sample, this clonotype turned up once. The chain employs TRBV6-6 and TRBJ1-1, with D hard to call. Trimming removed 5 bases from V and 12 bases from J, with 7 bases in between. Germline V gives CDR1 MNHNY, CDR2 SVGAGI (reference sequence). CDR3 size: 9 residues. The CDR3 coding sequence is TGTGCCAGCAGTCCGACGCCTTTCTTT. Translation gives CASSPTPFF.

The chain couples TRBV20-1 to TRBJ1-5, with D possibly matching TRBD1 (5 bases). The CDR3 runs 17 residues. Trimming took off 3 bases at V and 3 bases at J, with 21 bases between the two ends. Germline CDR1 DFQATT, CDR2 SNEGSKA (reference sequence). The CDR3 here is CSARGLSQDVINQPQHF. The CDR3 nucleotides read TGCAGTGCTAGGGGCCTCTCACAGGATGTTATCAATCAGCCCCAGCATTTT.

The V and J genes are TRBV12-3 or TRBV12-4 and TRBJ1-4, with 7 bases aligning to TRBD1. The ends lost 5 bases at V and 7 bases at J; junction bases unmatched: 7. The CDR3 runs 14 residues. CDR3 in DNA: TGTGCCAGCAGTCCACCGGGACAGCTTGAAAAACTGTTTTTT. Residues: CASSPPGQLEKLFF.

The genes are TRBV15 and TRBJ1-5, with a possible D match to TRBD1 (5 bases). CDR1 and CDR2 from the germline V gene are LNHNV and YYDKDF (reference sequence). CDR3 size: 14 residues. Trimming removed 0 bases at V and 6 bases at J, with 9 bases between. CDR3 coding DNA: TGTGCCACCAGCAGAGAGGTCGGGGGTCAGCCCCAGCATTTT. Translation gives CATSREVGGQPQHF.